The clone carrying this T cell receptor beta chain has a count of ten or more. The sample originates from a study of T cells after yellow fever vaccination. Each CDR3 protein is one row after TCRdb ran MiXCR on the 5' RACE reads. The table lists roughly 310,000 distinct CDR3 sequences, 3.6% of them singletons. This sample comprised PBMCs, obtained on the day of the yellow fever booster vaccination. The origin of this receptor is a man aged 18 to 35 who received the YFV17D yellow fever vaccine.

The CDR3 is CASTRGAKGEQFF. CDR3 sequence (DNA): TGTGCCAGCACGCGCGGGGCAAAGGGTGAGCAGTTCTTC. J is TRBJ2-1 and V is TRBV7-3; D may be TRBD2 (6 bases). Deletions cut 7 bases from V and 9 bases from J, with 16 bases between. Germline assignment: CDR1 SGHTA and CDR2 FQGTGA. The CDR3 spans 13 residues.